Presented here are 18 T cell receptor beta chains from one specimen sequenced in a study of blood T cell repertoires in COVID-19. Using immunoSEQ multiplex PCR, the repertoire was profiled, and TCRdb retains in-frame clones only, with some absent. Among more than 150,000 clones listed, around nine tenths were seen once. Sequencing used peripheral blood. Receptors were obtained from a man aged 70-80 years with active or convalescent COVID-19.

This chain joins TRBV12-3 or TRBV12-4 and TRBJ2-1, with a possible D match to TRBD1 (5 bases). There are 13 residues in the CDR3. V was shortened by 8 bases and J by 5 bases, with 13 bases between the two germline ends. CDR3 nucleotides: TGTGCCAGCCGCAGACAGAAAAACAATGAGCAGTTCTTC. This encodes CASRRQKNNEQFF.

V usage is TRBV6-2 or TRBV6-3 and J usage is TRBJ2-3, with 8 bases matching TRBD2. V dropped 6 bases and J dropped 3; count of bases not matched to a gene: 11. Germline V gene sequence: CDR1 MNHEY, CDR2 SVGEGT. CDR3 length equals 16 residues. Here the CDR3 reads CASSRVAGGPTDTQYF. Here the CDR3 DNA reads TGTGCCAGCAGCCGCGTCGCGGGGGGCCCGACAGATACGCAGTATTTT.

The rearrangement uses TRBV7-8 and TRBJ1-2, with 8 bases matching TRBD1. Germline loops: CDR1 SGHVS, CDR2 FQNEAQ. After removal of 5 bases from V and 4 bases from J, the junction contained 12 bases not matched to a gene. The CDR3 consists of 16 residues. The CDR3 spells CASSIRPGQGGYGYTF. The CDR3 DNA is TGTGCCAGCAGCATCCGCCCCGGACAGGGCGGCTATGGCTACACCTTC.

The genes are TRBV11-2 and TRBJ1-1; D unclear. Germline assignment: CDR1 SGHAT and CDR2 FQNNGV. This CDR3 is 9 amino acids long. The CDR3 loop is CLRNTEAFF. DNA of the CDR3: TGTCTCCGGAACACTGAAGCTTTCTTT.

The gene calls are TRBV7-2 and TRBJ2-3; 12 nucleotides line up with TRBD2. The CDR3 extends over 15 amino acids. Germline V gene lookup returns CDR1 SGHTA and CDR2 FQGNSA. Trimming removed 3 bases from V and 6 bases from J; junction bases left unmatched: 4. The CDR3 is CASSLRTSGADTQYF. CDR3 bases: TGTGCCAGCAGCTTGAGGACTAGCGGGGCCGATACGCAGTATTTT.

The rearrangement uses TRBV29-1 and TRBJ2-2; 8 bases align to TRBD2. V shed 8 bases and J 5 bases; nucleotides not matched to a gene: 13. CDR1 and CDR2 (germline): SQVTM, ANQGSEA. This CDR3 spans 15 amino acids. CDR3: CSITERGRETGELFF. As DNA, the CDR3 is TGCAGCATAACGGAGCGGGGGAGAGAAACCGGGGAGCTGTTTTTT.

The chain links TRBV5-1 to TRBJ2-6; 7 nucleotides agree with TRBD1. Per the germline V gene, CDR1 is SGHRS and CDR2 is YFSETQ. The CDR3 is made up of 16 amino acids. V lost 3 bases to trimming and J lost 2 bases; unmatched junction nucleotides: 5. The CDR3 region has the DNA TGCGCCAGCAGCTCGACAGGGAGCGCTGGGGCCAACGTCCTGACTTTC. This codes for CASSSTGSAGANVLTF.

The V call is TRBV30, the J call TRBJ2-1, with D perhaps matching TRBD1 (6 bases). Germline assignment: CDR1 GTSNPN and CDR2 SVGIG (reference sequence). V gave up 3 bases and J gave up 9 bases, with 12 bases separating them. The CDR3 runs 12 residues. CDR3 nucleotide sequence: TGTGCCTGGAGGATTACACAGGGTGAGCAGTTCTTC. It yields the protein CAWRITQGEQFF.

V usage is TRBV3-1 (or the pseudogene TRBV3-2) and J usage is TRBJ2-2; TRBD2 aligns across 9 bases. CDR3 size: 15 residues. Germline V gene data show CDR1 as LGHDT and CDR2 as YNNKEL (reference sequence). Unmatched junction bases numbered 9, after V lost 8 bases and J lost 5 bases. CDR3 DNA sequence: TGTGCCAGCTCCCCTAGCGGGATTATGACCGGGGAGCTGTTTTTT. Protein product: CASSPSGIMTGELFF.

The rearrangement links TRBV18 to TRBJ1-2, with D perhaps TRBD1 (6 bases). Between the trimmed V and J ends, which lost 5 bases and 0 bases, there was a span of 19 bases. The CDR3 spans 17 residues. Looked up from germline, CDR1 is KGHSH and CDR2 is LQKENI. CDR3 sequence: CASSAMNRALTNYGYTF. As DNA, the CDR3 is TGTGCCAGCTCAGCGATGAACAGGGCACTTACTAACTATGGCTACACCTTC.

This sequence joins TRBV7-9 and TRBJ1-2; 7 bases line up with TRBD1. This CDR3 comprises 13 residues. The germline V gene encodes CDR1 SEHNR and CDR2 FQNEAQ (reference sequence). The trim removed 5 bases at V and 8 bases at J, leaving 8 bases unmatched. The CDR3 is CASSAGETGGYTF. For the CDR3, the DNA is TGTGCCAGCAGCGCCGGCGAGACAGGGGGCTACACCTTC.

The CDR3 DNA reads TGTGCCAGCAAAGGCCATGGAGGGAACACTGAAGCTTTCTTT. This codes for CASKGHGGNTEAFF. The V gene is TRBV2, the J gene TRBJ1-1; D gene ambiguous. Germline lookup yields CDR1 SNHLY and CDR2 FYNNEI. The CDR3 consists of 14 residues. Trimming left V 7 bases short and J 1 base short, with 13 bases between.

On this clone itself: This same CDR3 is encoded by further DNA sequences in the sample. This chain links TRBV5-4 with TRBJ2-5, with a tentative D call TRBD2 (6 bases). Trimming left V 0 bases short and J 4 bases short, with 7 bases between. Germline V CDR1 and CDR2: SGHNT, YYREEE (reference sequence). This CDR3 region has 13 residues. In DNA form, the CDR3 reads TGTGCCAGCAGCTTGGCCGGGGGAGAGACCCAGTACTTC. It encodes CASSLAGGETQYF.

The V gene is TRBV2, the J gene TRBJ1-6; D gene unclear. Germline V gives CDR1 SNHLY, CDR2 FYNNEI. This CDR3 comprises 13 residues. Trimming shortened V by 3 bases and J by 16 bases, and 16 bases separated the two germline ends. DNA of the CDR3: TGTGCCAGCAGTGACGCCCTAGCTAGGGCTCTCCACTTT. This gives the protein CASSDALARALHF.

This chain joins TRBV15 and TRBJ2-3; 10 nucleotides align to TRBD2. CDR1 and CDR2 from the germline V gene are LNHNV and YYDKDF (reference sequence). The trim removed 7 bases at V and 1 base at J, leaving 17 bases unmatched. This CDR3 spans 19 amino acids. CDR3 sequence reads: CATTHLQFPGLARTDTQYF. In DNA form, the CDR3 reads TGTGCCACCACCCACCTCCAATTTCCGGGACTAGCGCGCACAGATACGCAGTATTTT.

The V gene is TRBV2, the J gene TRBJ1-2; D is possibly TRBD1 (5 bases). Trimming cost V 6 bases and J 3 bases, with 5 bases left between them. CDR3 length: 11 residues. Germline assignment: CDR1 SNHLY and CDR2 FYNNEI. CDR3 residues: CASRQDYGYTF. DNA of the CDR3: TGTGCCAGCAGACAGGACTATGGCTACACCTTC.

This chain uses TRBV30 with TRBJ2-2; 9 bases fit TRBD1. Trimming removed 3 bases from V and 4 bases from J; junction bases left unmatched: 3. CDR3 size: 14 residues. The germline gives CDR1 GTSNPN, CDR2 SVGIG (reference sequence). CDR3: CAWRGQGFTGELFF. The CDR3 nucleotides are TGTGCCTGGAGAGGACAGGGGTTCACCGGGGAGCTGTTTTTT.

The CDR3 nucleotides read TGTGCCAGCTCACCGACGGGGGATTCCTACAATGAGCAGTTCTTC. Encoded protein: CASSPTGDSYNEQFF. V and J are TRBV18 and TRBJ2-1, with a possible D match to TRBD2 (6 bases). Germline lookup yields CDR1 KGHSH and CDR2 LQKENI. The CDR3 sequence is 15 residues long. Trimming took 3 bases from V and 1 from J, leaving 10 bases between them.